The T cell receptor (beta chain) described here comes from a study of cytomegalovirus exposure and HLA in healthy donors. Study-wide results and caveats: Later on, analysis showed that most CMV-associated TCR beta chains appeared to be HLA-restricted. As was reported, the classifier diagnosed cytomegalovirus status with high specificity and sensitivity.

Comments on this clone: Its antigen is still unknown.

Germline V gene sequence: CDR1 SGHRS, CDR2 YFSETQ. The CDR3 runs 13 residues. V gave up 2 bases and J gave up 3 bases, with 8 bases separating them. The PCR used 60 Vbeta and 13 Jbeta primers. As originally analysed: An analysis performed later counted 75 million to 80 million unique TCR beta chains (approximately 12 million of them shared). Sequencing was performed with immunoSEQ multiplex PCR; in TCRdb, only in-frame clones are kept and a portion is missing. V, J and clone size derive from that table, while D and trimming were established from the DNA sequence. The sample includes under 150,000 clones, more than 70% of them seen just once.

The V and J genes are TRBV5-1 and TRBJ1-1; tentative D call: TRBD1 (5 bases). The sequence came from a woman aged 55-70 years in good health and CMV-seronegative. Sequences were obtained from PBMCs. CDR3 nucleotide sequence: TGCGCCAGCAGCTTTGACAGCTACACTGAAGCTTTCTTT. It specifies CASSFDSYTEAFF.